The following is a T cell receptor beta chain sequence with its context. V was cut by 5 bases and J by 1 base, with 12 bases left in between. CDR3 length: 15 amino acids. CDR1 SGHVS and CDR2 FNYEAQ come from the germline V gene. This record belongs to a study of T-cell reconstitution after alpha-beta-depleted transplantation in children. Unique molecular identifiers featured in how the TCRbeta library was prepared. TCRdb redid the calling of the PCR reads with MiXCR, one entry per CDR3 protein. Of a few hundred thousand distinct CDR3 sequences listed, 13% are singletons. The sequencing used PBMCs, collected from the stem cell graft. This sequence was found in a human donor who donated a stem cell graft to a child with Fanconi anemia. V usage is TRBV7-6 and J usage is TRBJ1-3, with unresolved D. CDR3 sequence: CASSTPRASGNTIYF. Here the CDR3 DNA reads TGTGCCAGCAGCACCCCCCGGGCATCTGGAAACACCATATATTTT.